These T cell receptor beta chains were read from a single sample in a study of neurological immune-mediated disorders. From the 5' RACE reads, TCRdb called clonotypes with MiXCR, one entry per CDR3 protein. The data contain 65,000 to 90,000 distinct CDR3 sequences, approximately 3.4% of them singletons. The sample taken for sequencing was PBMCs. Source of these receptors: a woman in her forties or fifties with multiple sclerosis. CDR3s include the opening cysteine and the closing phenylalanine or tryptophan. Each record gives: V gene, clone size, J gene, D gene, CDR3 protein, CDR3 DNA. A D gene is named only where the DNA matches it firmly. Rows give clone size only sometimes, using once, few, many, or a class for an expanded clone.

v_gene: TRBV20-1
abundance: many
j_gene: TRBJ1-2
d_gene: NA
CDR3aa: CSAPAGYGYTF
CDR3nt: TGCAGTGCTCCCGCGGGGTATGGCTACACCTTC

v_gene: TRBV4-3
abundance: many
j_gene: TRBJ1-1
d_gene: NA
CDR3aa: CASSQDGRASEAFF
CDR3nt: TGCGCCAGCAGCCAAGACGGCAGGGCGAGTGAAGCTTTCTTT

v_gene: TRBV20-1
abundance: many
j_gene: TRBJ2-2
d_gene: NA
CDR3aa: CSAREVSGRIGELFF
CDR3nt: TGCAGTGCTAGAGAGGTCTCAGGGAGGATCGGGGAGCTGTTTTTT

v_gene: TRBV20-1
abundance: many
j_gene: TRBJ2-1
d_gene: NA
CDR3aa: CSASRYTYNEQFF
CDR3nt: TGCAGTGCTAGTCGGTATACCTACAATGAGCAGTTCTTC

v_gene: TRBV3-1
abundance: many
j_gene: TRBJ2-3
d_gene: NA
CDR3aa: CASSAIGLGGDTQYF
CDR3nt: TGTGCCAGCAGCGCAATCGGACTGGGTGGTGATACGCAGTATTTT

v_gene: TRBV5-4
abundance: NA
j_gene: TRBJ2-1
d_gene: TRBD2
CDR3aa: CASSDPSGSSYNEQFF
CDR3nt: TGTGCCAGCAGCGACCCGAGCGGGAGCTCCTACAATGAGCAGTTCTTC

v_gene: TRBV20-1
abundance: many
j_gene: TRBJ1-5
d_gene: NA
CDR3aa: CSASDRPDQPQHF
CDR3nt: TGCAGTGCTTCCGACAGGCCTGATCAGCCCCAGCATTTT

v_gene: TRBV4-3
abundance: NA
j_gene: TRBJ1-4
d_gene: NA
CDR3aa: CASSQQATNEKLFF
CDR3nt: TGCGCCAGCAGCCAACAGGCAACTAATGAAAAACTGTTTTTT

v_gene: TRBV20-1
abundance: NA
j_gene: TRBJ2-3
d_gene: TRBD2
CDR3aa: CSARGRGRDTQYF
CDR3nt: TGCAGTGCTAGGGGGAGGGGACGGGATACGCAGTATTTT

v_gene: TRBV20-1
abundance: many
j_gene: TRBJ1-2
d_gene: NA
CDR3aa: CSARTRGRAEDGYTF
CDR3nt: TGCAGTGCTAGAACTCGGGGAAGGGCAGAGGATGGCTACACCTTC

v_gene: TRBV20-1
abundance: NA
j_gene: TRBJ1-5
d_gene: TRBD1
CDR3aa: CRDKKDKTGRRNQPQHF
CDR3nt: TGCAGGGATAAGAAGGACAAGACAGGGCGAAGAAATCAGCCCCAGCATTTT

v_gene: TRBV7-8
abundance: many
j_gene: TRBJ2-2
d_gene: TRBD2
CDR3aa: CASSFNQREYTGELFF
CDR3nt: TGTGCCAGCAGCTTTAACCAGCGGGAGTACACCGGGGAGCTGTTTTTT

v_gene: TRBV20-1
abundance: many
j_gene: TRBJ1-1
d_gene: NA
CDR3aa: CSASWTSIEAFF
CDR3nt: TGCAGTGCTAGCTGGACATCCATCGAAGCTTTCTTT

v_gene: TRBV7-6
abundance: many
j_gene: TRBJ2-7
d_gene: TRBD2
CDR3aa: CASSLESWTSRRTHEQYF
CDR3nt: TGTGCCAGCAGCTTAGAGTCGTGGACTAGCCGCCGTACCCACGAGCAGTACTTC

v_gene: TRBV29-1
abundance: many
j_gene: TRBJ2-7
d_gene: NA
CDR3aa: CSVYPGLKPYEQYF
CDR3nt: TGCAGCGTTTACCCGGGACTTAAACCCTACGAGCAGTACTTC

v_gene: TRBV20-1
abundance: many
j_gene: TRBJ2-5
d_gene: TRBD2
CDR3aa: CSARDGAGDPKRTQYF
CDR3nt: TGCAGTGCTAGAGATGGGGCGGGAGACCCCAAGAGGACCCAGTACTTC

v_gene: TRBV7-2
abundance: many
j_gene: TRBJ2-3
d_gene: TRBD2
CDR3aa: CASSLMGLRTDTQYF
CDR3nt: TGTGCCAGCAGCTTAATGGGACTACGCACAGATACGCAGTATTTT

v_gene: TRBV20-1
abundance: many
j_gene: TRBJ2-1
d_gene: NA
CDR3aa: CSARGARTAYNEQFF
CDR3nt: TGCAGTGCTAGAGGCGCAAGGACAGCTTACAATGAGCAGTTCTTC

v_gene: TRBV4-1
abundance: many
j_gene: TRBJ2-7
d_gene: NA
CDR3aa: CASSQDGLTYEQYF
CDR3nt: TGCGCCAGCAGCCAAGACGGACTTACCTACGAGCAGTACTTC

v_gene: TRBV4-3
abundance: few
j_gene: TRBJ2-1
d_gene: NA
CDR3aa: CASSQTNSNEQFF
CDR3nt: TGCGCCAGCAGCCAGACTAACAGCAATGAGCAGTTCTTC

v_gene: TRBV6-5
abundance: NA
j_gene: TRBJ2-5
d_gene: TRBD2
CDR3aa: CASSSGLAGENQYF
CDR3nt: TGTGCCAGCAGTTCAGGACTAGCGGGAGAGAACCAGTACTTC

v_gene: TRBV6-1
abundance: many
j_gene: TRBJ1-1
d_gene: NA
CDR3aa: CASSEWQTEAFF
CDR3nt: TGTGCCAGCAGTGAGTGGCAGACCGAAGCTTTCTTT

v_gene: TRBV15
abundance: many
j_gene: TRBJ1-5
d_gene: NA
CDR3aa: CATAGRAGPGQPQHF
CDR3nt: TGTGCCACCGCCGGTAGGGCGGGGCCGGGTCAGCCCCAGCATTTT

v_gene: TRBV10-3
abundance: many
j_gene: TRBJ1-1
d_gene: NA
CDR3aa: CAISDPRGGMNTEAFF
CDR3nt: TGTGCCATCAGTGACCCTCGGGGGGGGATGAACACTGAAGCTTTCTTT

v_gene: TRBV20-1
abundance: many
j_gene: TRBJ2-5
d_gene: NA
CDR3aa: CSADRTQETQYF
CDR3nt: TGCAGTGCTGACAGGACGCAAGAGACCCAGTACTTC

v_gene: TRBV20-1
abundance: many
j_gene: TRBJ1-2
d_gene: TRBD1
CDR3aa: CSAPRLGQAPNYGYTF
CDR3nt: TGCAGTGCTCCTCGTTTAGGACAGGCGCCAAACTATGGCTACACCTTC

v_gene: TRBV6-2/TRBV6-3
abundance: many
j_gene: TRBJ2-1
d_gene: NA
CDR3aa: CASSYDERDMYNEQFF
CDR3nt: TGTGCCAGCAGTTACGACGAGCGGGACATGTACAATGAGCAGTTCTTC

v_gene: TRBV27
abundance: many
j_gene: TRBJ2-2
d_gene: TRBD1
CDR3aa: CASRRFSEDRVNTGELFF
CDR3nt: TGTGCCAGCAGACGTTTTTCTGAGGACAGGGTAAACACCGGGGAGCTGTTTTTT